This T cell receptor beta chain was sequenced for a study of vaccination and CD4 T cells after COVID-19. Study-wide context: Nasal swab PCR detected SARS-CoV-2 in convalescent patients, who comprised nine mild cases and one severe case.

As to treatment: roughly nine-day PBMC culture with coronavirus spike peptide pools or control peptides (ViraFEST assay). Of note for this clonotype: Its antigen is unknown.

The Oncomine TCR Beta short-read assay sequenced DNA from cultured CD4+ T cells. Genomic DNA was extracted from cultured CD4+ T cells. TCRdb re-analysed the PCR reads in MiXCR, keeping a single row per CDR3 protein. The table shows more than 15,000 distinct CDR3 sequences, with more than 40% occurring only once. J was trimmed by 7 bases and V by 5 bases; bases with no gene match: 5. The CDR3 extends over 13 amino acids. CDR1 is SGHRS, CDR2 YFSETQ, per germline. The receptor comes from a human donor who had recovered from COVID-19. The sequencing here drew on CD4+ T cells from blood, cultured in vitro, taken before SARS-CoV-2 vaccination. This chain links TRBV5-1 with TRBJ2-1; 8 nucleotides line up with TRBD1. The chain's CDR3 is CASRSGQDNEQFF. CDR3 sequence (DNA): TGCGCCAGCAGGTCGGGACAGGATAATGAGCAGTTCTTC.